One sample yielded the 29 T cell receptor beta chains listed below, sequenced in a study of blood T cell repertoires in COVID-19. The assay was immunoSEQ multiplex PCR, and TCRdb's table has in-frame clones only and misses some. The data show tens of thousands of clones, approximately 90% seen once. Sample: peripheral blood. The receptors come from a man between 25 and 39 years old with acute or convalescent COVID-19.

The V and J genes are TRBV30 and TRBJ2-7, with a tentative D call TRBD1 (7 bases). CDR3 size: 14 residues. In germline, CDR1 is GTSNPN, CDR2 SVGIG (reference sequence). Trimming pared 8 bases from V and 0 bases from J, leaving 17 bases between. The CDR3 DNA reads as TGTGCCGGAGGGGACAGCAGGAGCTCCTACGAGCAGTACTTC. Encoded protein: CAGGDSRSSYEQYF. Based on the CDR3 plus reference TRBV30 and TRBJ2-7, the full variable domain is SQTIHQWPATLVQPVGSPLSLECTVEGTSNPNLYWYRQAAGRGLQLLFYSVGIGQISSEVPQNLSASRPQDRQFILSSKKLLLSDSGFYLCAGGDSRSSYEQYFGPGTRLTVT.

The chain carries TRBV5-6 and TRBJ1-1; D gene uncertain. Germline V gene data show CDR1 as SGHDT and CDR2 as YYEEEE. This CDR3 spans 12 amino acids. V dropped 0 bases and J dropped 5 bases, with 5 bases sitting between them. The CDR3 is CASSLVETEAFF. DNA for the CDR3: TGTGCCAGCAGCTTGGTAGAGACTGAAGCTTTCTTT.

This clone was seen many times. The chain is built from TRBV11-2 and TRBJ2-5; TRBD2 agrees at 10 bases. Germline V gene sequence: CDR1 SGHAT, CDR2 FQNNGV. V gave up 5 bases and J gave up 2 bases; unmatched junction bases: 5. The CDR3 runs to 15 residues. The CDR3 coding sequence is TGTGCCAGCAGCCAAGGGACTAGCGATCAAGAGACCCAGTACTTC. Translation: CASSQGTSDQETQYF.

The chain combines TRBV9 with TRBJ2-3, with D perhaps matching TRBD2 (6 bases). CDR1 and CDR2 from the germline V gene are SGDLS and YYNGEE. V lost 1 base and J lost 0, with 12 bases in between. The CDR3 is made up of 16 amino acids. CDR3 nucleotide sequence: TGTGCCAGCAGCGTATATCTCGGGACTAGCACAGATACGCAGTATTTT. It is translated as CASSVYLGTSTDTQYF. Drawing the rest from reference TRBV9 and TRBJ2-3, the complete variable domain is DSGVTQTPKHLITATGQRVTLRCSPRSGDLSVYWYQQSLDQGLQFLIQYYNGEERAKGNILERFSAQQFPDLHSELNLSSLELGDSALYFCASSVYLGTSTDTQYFGPGTRLTVL.

The V call is TRBV5-4, the J call TRBJ2-1; 13 nucleotides line up with TRBD2. V trimming: 8 bases; J trimming: 0 bases; junction bases outside the gene matches: 2. The germline CDR1 and CDR2 sequences are SGHNT and YYREEE (reference sequence). The CDR3 spans 15 residues. CDR3 amino acids: CASRTSGSSYNEQFF. The CDR3 DNA reads as TGTGCCAGTCGGACTAGCGGGAGCTCCTACAATGAGCAGTTCTTC.

This sequence joins TRBV11-3 and TRBJ2-3, with 9 nucleotides matching TRBD2. CDR1 SGHNT and CDR2 YENEEA come from the germline V gene. Trimming cost V 1 base and J 8 bases; bases outside gene matches: 7. CDR3 size: 15 residues. CDR3 region: CASSLGGASGTTQYF. DNA of the CDR3: TGTGCCAGCAGCTTAGGGGGGGCTAGCGGGACTACGCAGTATTTT.

The gene calls are TRBV2 and TRBJ1-2, with D possibly TRBD1 on 5 matching bases. CDR1 is SNHLY and CDR2 is FYNNEI in the germline V gene. The CDR3 length is 14 residues. V shed 7 bases and J shed 0 bases, with 12 bases lying between them. The CDR3 reads CASKVDSPNYGYTF. The CDR3 DNA reads as TGTGCCAGCAAGGTCGACAGTCCTAACTATGGCTACACCTTC.

The J gene is TRBJ1-2, the V gene TRBV19; D remains unclear. There are 11 residues in the CDR3. Germline assignment: CDR1 LNHDA and CDR2 SQIVND (reference sequence). Trimming stripped 8 bases from V and 4 bases from J, with 8 bases between. DNA for the CDR3: TGTGCCAGTTTGAGCCCCTATGGCTACACCTTC. It translates to CASLSPYGYTF.

The chain links TRBV7-9 to TRBJ2-7, with D hard to call. The germline V gene encodes CDR1 SEHNR and CDR2 FQNEAQ (reference sequence). Trimming cost V 1 base and J 5 bases, with 12 bases left between them. The CDR3 spans 14 residues. The CDR3 here is CASSLGAGPHEQYF. The CDR3 DNA sequence: TGTGCCAGCAGCTTAGGGGCTGGGCCCCACGAGCAGTACTTC.

The chain combines TRBV7-6 with TRBJ1-3, with D possibly TRBD1 on 6 matching bases. V lost 5 bases to trimming and J lost 0 bases, with 17 bases between them. The CDR3 has 17 residues. Germline values: CDR1 SGHVS, CDR2 FNYEAQ. The CDR3 is CASSLNRELLSGNTIYF. DNA of the CDR3: TGTGCCAGCAGCCTCAACAGGGAGCTCCTCTCTGGAAACACCATATATTTT. Together with reference TRBV7-6 and TRBJ1-3, the CDR3 gives the full variable domain: GAGVSQSPRYKVTKRGQDVALRCDPISGHVSLYWYRQALGQGPEFLTYFNYEAQQDKSGLPNDRFSAERPEGSISTLTIQRTEQRDSAMYRCASSLNRELLSGNTIYFGEGSWLTVV.

In the case of this clone: Additional DNA sequences in this sample encode the identical CDR3. The V gene is TRBV5-1, the J gene TRBJ2-1; 8 bases match TRBD1. The CDR3 covers 14 residues. From germline, CDR1 is SGHRS and CDR2 YFSETQ. The junction had 3 bases not matched to a gene; V was cut back by 2 bases and J by 5 bases. CDR3 in DNA: TGCGCCAGCAGCTTAGGACAGGGTAACAATGAGCAGTTCTTC. This codes for CASSLGQGNNEQFF.

The genes are TRBV7-9 and TRBJ1-1; tentative D call: TRBD1 (6 bases). V lost 3 bases, J lost 6 bases, and 11 bases lay in between. Germline V lookup: CDR1 SEHNR, CDR2 FQNEAQ (reference sequence). The CDR3 loop spans 13 amino acids. CDR3 sequence: CASSFNTGPEAFF. In nucleotides, the CDR3 is TGTGCCAGCAGCTTTAATACAGGGCCTGAAGCTTTCTTT.

A few counts support this clone. The rearrangement links TRBV9 to TRBJ2-1, with 7 bases aligning to TRBD2. V trimming: 0 bases; J trimming: 4 bases; junction bases outside the gene matches: 4. The germline gives CDR1 SGDLS, CDR2 YYNGEE. The CDR3 length is 15 residues. The CDR3 DNA reads as TGTGCCAGCAGCGTAGCTCGGCGGGGGTACAATGAGCAGTTCTTC. It translates to CASSVARRGYNEQFF.

The gene calls are TRBV2 and TRBJ1-1; maybe TRBD1 (6 bases). V dropped 6 bases and J dropped 6 bases, with 8 bases sitting between them. This CDR3 is 11 amino acids long. Germline CDR1 reads SNHLY; CDR2 reads FYNNEI. The CDR3 here is CASRQGSEAFF. The CDR3, as DNA: TGTGCCAGCAGGCAGGGGTCTGAAGCTTTCTTT.

The V gene is TRBV7-9, the J gene TRBJ2-1; D gene ambiguous. The ends were cut back, 5 bases at V and 0 bases at J, with 11 bases in the middle. This CDR3 has 15 amino acids. Germline CDR1 and CDR2: SEHNR and FQNEAQ (reference sequence). CDR3 loop: CASSDTIHSYNEQFF. CDR3 DNA: TGTGCCAGCAGCGACACGATTCACTCCTACAATGAGCAGTTCTTC.

This chain joins TRBV24-1 and TRBJ2-7; 7 bases are a match to TRBD2. The CDR3 totals 13 residues. V lost 8 bases and J lost 2; bases outside the gene matches: 5. Per germline, CDR1 KGHDR and CDR2 SFDVKD. CDR3 nucleotide sequence: TGTGCCACCATGAGCGGGGTAGCCTACGAGCAGTACTTC. Translated: CATMSGVAYEQYF.

The chain joins TRBV27 to TRBJ2-5; 8 bases are a match to TRBD1. Per the germline V gene, CDR1 is MNHEY and CDR2 is SMNVEV (reference sequence). The CDR3 has 14 amino acids. With 5 bases clipped from V and 2 bases from J, the junction kept 4 bases outside the gene matches. CDR3 nucleotides: TGTGCCAGCAGTCCCTGGGACAGGCAAGAGACCCAGTACTTC. This gives the protein CASSPWDRQETQYF.

V is TRBV5-1 and J is TRBJ1-2, with D possibly being TRBD1 (6 bases). The V end lost 0 bases, the J end lost 8 bases, and 14 bases lay between the germline ends. CDR3 size: 14 residues. Germline CDR1 reads SGHRS; CDR2 reads YFSETQ. This CDR3 reads CASSLEAGVGGYTF. In nucleotides, the CDR3 is TGCGCCAGCAGCTTGGAGGCAGGGGTTGGCGGCTACACCTTC.

This sequence joins TRBV9 and TRBJ2-3, with D perhaps TRBD1 (5 bases). CDR1 and CDR2 from the germline V gene are SGDLS and YYNGEE. The V and J ends lost 0 bases and 8 bases respectively, with 25 bases between them. The CDR3 is 18 amino acids. The CDR3, as DNA: TGTGCCAGCAGCGTAGCCGCTGTGACAGATAACAAGCTGGCTACGCAGTATTTT. It yields the protein CASSVAAVTDNKLATQYF.

The chain carries TRBV5-1 and TRBJ2-1; TRBD1 might be the D (6 bases). Trimming took off 0 bases at V and 4 bases at J, with 14 bases between the two ends. Per the germline V gene, CDR1 is SGHRS and CDR2 is YFSETQ. This CDR3 region has 16 residues. The CDR3 DNA is TGCGCCAGCAGCTTGGCCCCAGGACAGCGTTACAATGAGCAGTTCTTC. It is translated as CASSLAPGQRYNEQFF.

This clone was detected a few times. The chain uses TRBV3-1 (or the pseudogene TRBV3-2) and TRBJ1-2, with 8 bases matching TRBD1. Unmatched junction bases numbered 8, after V lost 0 bases and J lost 5 bases. The CDR3 covers 16 residues. Per the germline V gene, CDR1 is LGHDT and CDR2 is YNNKEL (reference sequence). DNA of the CDR3: TGTGCCAGCAGCCAAGATTGGAACAGGGGGGCTTATGGCTACACCTTC. It yields the protein CASSQDWNRGAYGYTF.

The gene calls are TRBV25-1 and TRBJ1-2, with 9 bases lining up with TRBD1. Germline loops: CDR1 MGHDK, CDR2 SYGVNS. The CDR3 has 12 amino acids. V shed 4 bases, J shed 8 bases, and the junction held 2 bases outside the gene matches. CDR3 sequence reads: CASSGTGVGYTF. DNA of the CDR3: TGTGCCAGCAGTGGGACAGGGGTCGGCTACACCTTC.

V gene TRBV27 combines with J gene TRBJ1-2; possible D gene TRBD1, 5 bases. V was trimmed by 4 bases and J by 2 bases, leaving 8 bases between them. Germline V gene sequence: CDR1 MNHEY, CDR2 SMNVEV (reference sequence). This CDR3 is 13 amino acids long. The CDR3 DNA follows: TGTGCCAGCAGTTCCAGGGAAAACTATGGCTACACCTTC. Amino acids: CASSSRENYGYTF.

CDR3 sequence: CASSPGTSLTDTQYF. CDR3 bases: TGTGCCAGCTCACCTGGGACTAGTCTCACAGATACGCAGTATTTT. The rearrangement uses TRBV18 and TRBJ2-3; 8 bases are shared with TRBD2. Germline loops: CDR1 KGHSH, CDR2 LQKENI. Unmatched junction bases numbered 4, after V lost 3 bases and J lost 2 bases. The CDR3 runs 15 residues.

The chain has TRBV11-2 and TRBJ1-2; the D is unclear. V dropped 5 bases and J dropped 8 bases, with 9 bases sitting between them. The germline V gene encodes CDR1 SGHAT and CDR2 FQNNGV. This CDR3 has 11 amino acids. CDR3 nucleotides: TGTGCCAGCAGCCCCGACGGGGGCTACACCTTC. This gives the protein CASSPDGGYTF.

The chain links TRBV7-6 to TRBJ1-3; D unclear. V was pared by 4 bases and J by 2 bases, with 9 bases between. The CDR3 runs 14 residues. Germline loops: CDR1 SGHVS, CDR2 FNYEAQ. The CDR3 bases are TGTGCCAGCAGCTCTAGAAACACTGGAAACACCATATATTTT. This codes for CASSSRNTGNTIYF. Drawing the rest from reference TRBV7-6 and TRBJ1-3, the complete variable domain is GAGVSQSPRYKVTKRGQDVALRCDPISGHVSLYWYRQALGQGPEFLTYFNYEAQQDKSGLPNDRFSAERPEGSISTLTIQRTEQRDSAMYRCASSSRNTGNTIYFGEGSWLTVV.

This chain links TRBV29-1 with TRBJ1-2; D perhaps matches TRBD1 (6 bases). V was pared by 4 bases and J by 0 bases, with 18 bases between. Per the germline V gene, CDR1 is SQVTM and CDR2 is ANQGSEA. This CDR3 is 16 amino acids long. The CDR3 protein is CSVGIHGGAANYGYTF. CDR3 in DNA: TGCAGCGTTGGGATTCACGGGGGGGCAGCTAACTATGGCTACACCTTC.

The chain is built from TRBV4-1 and TRBJ1-1; 9 bases line up with TRBD1. V lost 5 bases and J lost 4; bases outside the gene matches: 2. The CDR3 totals 13 residues. Germline V lookup: CDR1 MGHRA, CDR2 YSYEKL. The CDR3 DNA reads TGCGCCAGCAGCGGACAGGGGTTCACTGAAGCTTTCTTT. Protein product: CASSGQGFTEAFF.

Details on this clone: A junction end diverges from the germline sequence, so it may reflect a read error. This rearrangement joins TRBV6-5 to TRBJ1-2, with D possibly TRBD1 on 6 matching bases. Germline V gene data show CDR1 as MNHEY and CDR2 as SVGAGI. There are 15 residues in the CDR3. This CDR3 reads CASSFTGQANYGHTF. The CDR3 DNA reads TGTGCCAGCAGTTTCACAGGGCAAGCTAACTATGGCCACACCTTC.